The 26 T cell receptor beta chains below were found in one sample sequenced in a study of blood T cell repertoires in COVID-19. Profiled with immunoSEQ multiplex PCR; TCRdb holds only in-frame clones, not every one. This sample has around 160,000 clones; 80% to 90% occur once, and the top ten carry roughly an eighth. Sequenced material: peripheral blood. The receptors were gathered from a young man with COVID-19, enrolled during active disease.

This sequence joins TRBV6-5 and TRBJ2-7; D gene uncertain. Germline V gives CDR1 MNHEY, CDR2 SVGAGI. The CDR3 is made up of 11 amino acids. The ends were cut back, 7 bases at V and 1 base at J, with 5 bases in the middle. The CDR3 DNA is TGTGCCAGCAAGACTTCCTACGAGCAGTACTTC. Its protein product is CASKTSYEQYF.

This clone was seen once. A read error may account for a junction end that differs from germline. The rearrangement joins TRBV30 to TRBJ1-4; D is ambiguous. The germline CDR1 and CDR2 sequences are GTSNPN and SVGIG (reference sequence). The CDR3 sequence is 14 residues long. In DNA form, the CDR3 reads TGTGCCTGGACCTTAGGAGCAACTAATGAAAAACTGCTTTTT. Translated, it gives CAWTLGATNEKLLF.

The chain employs TRBV10-1 and TRBJ2-5, with 7 bases matching TRBD2. The CDR3 contains 13 residues. With 5 bases clipped from V and 2 bases from J, the junction kept 2 bases outside the gene matches. Germline-derived CDR1 and CDR2 are WNHNN and SYGVQD (reference sequence). CDR3 bases: TGCGCCAGCAGTAAGGGACTACAAGAGACCCAGTACTTC. It encodes CASSKGLQETQYF.

The chain joins TRBV6-2 or TRBV6-3 to TRBJ1-2, with D possibly matching TRBD1 (5 bases). Trimming cost V 5 bases and J 0 bases, with 13 bases left between them. The V gene's germline CDR1 is MNHEY and CDR2 SVGEGT. The CDR3 consists of 15 residues. This CDR3 is CASSQQVPSNYGYTF. The CDR3 coding sequence is TGTGCCAGCAGTCAACAGGTTCCGTCTAACTATGGCTACACCTTC.

This clone appeared once. The genes are TRBV2 and TRBJ2-5, with 9 nucleotides matching TRBD2. The CDR3 consists of 14 residues. Germline assignment: CDR1 SNHLY and CDR2 FYNNEI. Unmatched junction bases numbered 9, after V lost 8 bases and J lost 5 bases. The CDR3 coding sequence is TGTGCCAGCTTTAGGACTAGCGCGAGGGAGACCCAGTACTTC. It is translated as CASFRTSARETQYF.

The gene calls are TRBV10-3 and TRBJ1-1, with D unclear. The length of the CDR3 is 15 residues. CDR1 and CDR2 from the germline V gene are ENHRY and SYGVKD. V lost 2 bases to trimming and J lost 1 base, with 11 bases between them. CDR3 in amino acids: CAISEPIGRNTEAFF. The CDR3 DNA is TGTGCCATCAGTGAGCCGATTGGCAGGAACACTGAAGCTTTCTTT.

V gene TRBV7-9 combines with J gene TRBJ1-1; no firm D call. This CDR3 region has 18 residues. Germline V CDR1 and CDR2: SEHNR, FQNEAQ (reference sequence). V lost 5 bases to trimming and J lost 0 bases, with 22 bases between them. CDR3 sequence reads: CASSPREPSGSMNTEAFF. In nucleotides, the CDR3 is TGTGCCAGCAGCCCTAGGGAGCCCTCGGGCTCCATGAACACTGAAGCTTTCTTT.

The V gene is TRBV7-6, the J gene TRBJ1-5; 11 nucleotides align to TRBD1. The CDR3 is 15 amino acids. CDR1 SGHVS and CDR2 FNYEAQ come from the germline V gene. The V gene end was trimmed by 5 bases and the J gene end by 6 bases; junction bases not matched to a gene: 6. This CDR3 is CASSAGTGGGQPQHF. CDR3 bases: TGTGCCAGCAGCGCCGGGACAGGGGGGGGTCAGCCCCAGCATTTT.

This clone appeared a few times. The chain links TRBV2 to TRBJ1-2; perhaps TRBD1 as D (6 bases). Germline V gene data show CDR1 as SNHLY and CDR2 as FYNNEI. The CDR3 length is 15 residues. V shed 7 bases and J shed 0 bases, with 15 bases lying between them. CDR3 amino acids: CASNLGQTANYGYTF. The CDR3 DNA reads TGTGCCAGCAACCTCGGACAGACTGCTAACTATGGCTACACCTTC.

The V gene is TRBV29-1, the J gene TRBJ2-3; a weak D match, TRBD2 (5 bases). The CDR3 extends over 15 amino acids. V gave up 8 bases and J gave up 1 base, with 19 bases separating them. Germline loops: CDR1 SQVTM, CDR2 ANQGSEA. This chain's CDR3 is CSLAGLGVRTDTQYF. In DNA form, the CDR3 reads TGCAGCCTTGCCGGTCTGGGAGTCCGCACAGATACGCAGTATTTT.

Notes on this clone: One junction end does not reproduce the germline sequence, and a read error may be involved. The chain couples TRBV28 to TRBJ1-4; 8 bases map to TRBD1. CDR1 MDHEN and CDR2 SYDVKM come from the germline V gene. There are 14 residues in the CDR3. Here the CDR3 DNA reads TGTGCCAGCAGTCCTGGACAGGGACGGGGAAAACTGCTTTTT. It yields the protein CASSPGQGRGKLLF.

CDR3 in DNA: TGTGCCTGGAAACCCCCACGAGAGCAGGACAGAAATTCACCCCTCCACTTT. This codes for CAWKPPREQDRNSPLHF. The V and J genes are TRBV30 and TRBJ1-6; D might be TRBD1 (6 bases). The CDR3 sequence is 17 residues long. Trimming removed 4 bases from V and 7 bases from J, with 23 bases in between. Looked up from germline, CDR1 is GTSNPN and CDR2 is SVGIG (reference sequence).

The chain uses TRBV12-3 or TRBV12-4 and TRBJ2-2; a weak D match, TRBD2 (5 bases). The V end was cut by 6 bases, the J end by 4 bases, with 9 bases between. CDR3 length equals 13 residues. CDR3 region: CASRKAGTGELFF. The DNA of the CDR3 is TGTGCCAGCAGAAAGGCGGGCACCGGGGAGCTGTTTTTT.

This chain joins TRBV19 and TRBJ1-5; D is uncertain. The length of the CDR3 is 15 residues. Trimming cost V 5 bases and J 2 bases, with 13 bases left between them. Looked up from germline, CDR1 is LNHDA and CDR2 is SQIVND (reference sequence). CDR3 amino acids: CASSPGSFGNQPQHF. DNA for the CDR3: TGTGCCAGTAGTCCCGGGAGCTTCGGCAATCAGCCCCAGCATTTT.

The chain joins TRBV7-6 to TRBJ1-2; the D gene is possibly TRBD1 (5 bases). The V gene lost 4 bases and the J gene lost 4 bases, with 19 bases spanning the gap. The germline gives CDR1 SGHVS, CDR2 FNYEAQ. The CDR3 sequence is 16 residues long. The CDR3 DNA reads as TGTGCCAGCAGCTCGGGGGGGGACGGCTCGGGCTATGGCTACACCTTC. The encoded protein is CASSSGGDGSGYGYTF.

This rearrangement joins TRBV3-1 (or the pseudogene TRBV3-2) to TRBJ1-1; TRBD1 aligns across 8 bases. This CDR3 is built from 14 residues. Germline CDR1 reads LGHDT; CDR2 reads YNNKEL (reference sequence). After removal of 4 bases from V and 3 bases from J, the junction contained 4 bases not matched to a gene. The CDR3 DNA follows: TGTGCCAGCAGCCGCAACAGGGGGGACACTGAAGCTTTCTTT. This encodes CASSRNRGDTEAFF.

The chain joins TRBV6-5 to TRBJ1-5, with D hard to call. Germline V gene sequence: CDR1 MNHEY, CDR2 SVGAGI. The length of the CDR3 is 14 residues. V gave up 7 bases and J gave up 12 bases, with 22 bases separating them. The CDR3 reads CASIQISGAGLQHF. In DNA, the CDR3 is TGTGCCAGCATTCAGATCTCCGGAGCCGGCCTCCAGCATTTT.

The chain combines TRBV4-1 with TRBJ2-3; 9 nucleotides align to TRBD2. The CDR3 has 16 residues. Germline V CDR1 and CDR2: MGHRA, YSYEKL. V shed 2 bases and J 2 bases; nucleotides not matched to a gene: 5. CDR3 bases: TGCGCCAGCAGCCAAAGGTCTAGCGGGAACACAGATACGCAGTATTTT. This translates into CASSQRSSGNTDTQYF.

V gene TRBV2 combines with J gene TRBJ2-7; 9 nucleotides line up with TRBD1. The trim removed 6 bases at V and 2 bases at J, leaving 11 bases unmatched. Germline V CDR1 and CDR2: SNHLY, FYNNEI. This CDR3 has 16 residues. CDR3 DNA: TGTGCCAGCAGACGCCTCCGGGACAGGGTAACCTACGAGCAGTACTTC. Translated, it gives CASRRLRDRVTYEQYF. The entire variable domain, with the rest obtained from reference TRBV2 and TRBJ2-7, is as follows: EPEVTQTPSHQVTQMGQEVILRCVPISNHLYFYWYRQILGQKVEFLVSFYNNEISEKSEIFDDQFSVERPDGSNFTLKIRSTKLEDSAMYFCASRRLRDRVTYEQYFGPGTRLTVT.

This rearrangement joins TRBV30 to TRBJ1-5, with D possibly matching TRBD1 (6 bases). V lost 2 bases and J 6 bases, leaving 14 bases between the germline ends. Germline lookup yields CDR1 GTSNPN and CDR2 SVGIG (reference sequence). The CDR3 has 14 residues. The CDR3 spells CAWSLGRGGQPQHF. The CDR3 DNA is TGTGCCTGGAGTTTAGGGAGAGGGGGTCAGCCCCAGCATTTT. Filled out from reference TRBV30 and TRBJ1-5, the complete variable domain reads SQTIHQWPATLVQPVGSPLSLECTVEGTSNPNLYWYRQAAGRGLQLLFYSVGIGQISSEVPQNLSASRPQDRQFILSSKKLLLSDSGFYLCAWSLGRGGQPQHFGDGTRLSIL.

This sequence joins TRBV28 and TRBJ1-2; 7 nucleotides align to TRBD1. There are 13 residues in the CDR3. Germline V lookup: CDR1 MDHEN, CDR2 SYDVKM. V trimming: 9 bases; J trimming: 3 bases; junction bases outside the gene matches: 7. DNA of the CDR3: TGTGCCAGTGTTAGACAGGGATACTATGGCTACACCTTC. The encoded protein is CASVRQGYYGYTF.

The chain combines TRBV7-2 with TRBJ2-5, with 11 bases identical to TRBD2. V lost 3 bases to trimming and J lost 4 bases; unmatched junction nucleotides: 7. The CDR3 extends over 16 amino acids. Germline assignment: CDR1 SGHTA and CDR2 FQGNSA. CDR3 coding DNA: TGTGCCAGCAGCTTCCTTCTAGCGGGAGGCGGAGAGACCCAGTACTTC. Protein sequence: CASSFLLAGGGETQYF.

The V call is TRBV9, the J call TRBJ2-3; 8 bases line up with TRBD2. The CDR3 is 15 residues long. Per germline, CDR1 SGDLS and CDR2 YYNGEE. V was clipped by 2 bases and J by 5 bases; unmatched bases: 7. CDR3 sequence: CASSVQAGVGDTQYF. In DNA form, the CDR3 reads TGTGCCAGCAGCGTTCAAGCGGGAGTGGGAGATACGCAGTATTTT.

V usage is TRBV5-6 and J usage is TRBJ2-3, with no clear D. V dropped 0 bases and J dropped 3 bases, with 11 bases sitting between them. CDR3 length: 15 residues. Germline CDR1 SGHDT, CDR2 YYEEEE. The CDR3 DNA follows: TGTGCCAGCAGCTTGGAGACAAGCTATACAGATACGCAGTATTTT. This codes for CASSLETSYTDTQYF.

The V and J genes are TRBV28 and TRBJ2-3, with TRBD2 as a possible D gene (5 bases). Germline V lookup: CDR1 MDHEN, CDR2 SYDVKM. The CDR3 length is 18 residues. Trimming shortened V by 6 bases and J by 2 bases, and 24 bases separated the two germline ends. CDR3 protein: CASSASYLTGDYTDTQYF. Here the CDR3 DNA reads TGTGCCAGCAGCGCATCTTACTTGACCGGGGATTACACAGATACGCAGTATTTT.

The V gene is TRBV12-5, the J gene TRBJ2-2; 9 nucleotides align to TRBD1. The CDR3 has 15 residues. CDR1 is LGHNT, CDR2 FRNRAP, per germline. V trimming: 0 bases; J trimming: 7 bases; junction bases outside the gene matches: 3. The CDR3 DNA reads as TGTGCTAGTGGTTTGGTACAGGGGGCGAACGGGGAGCTGTTTTTT. This codes for CASGLVQGANGELFF.